One TCR beta chain is described in this entry. The source of the sample is a study of shared clonotypes between healthy human individuals. Assay: immunoSEQ multiplex PCR; the TCRdb copy retains only in-frame clones and omits some. There are a few million clones in the sample; under 95% occur only once, and approximately 0.39% lies in the top ten. The CDR3 length is 15 residues. V was pared by 5 bases and J by 10 bases, with 18 bases between. Germline V lookup: CDR1 SGHAT, CDR2 FQNNGV. Sequences were obtained from naive CD4+ T cells from PBMCs. Subset here: CD45RA+ positively selected. The receptor was isolated from a man younger than 35 in good health. Some clones in this sample may be carry-over from other donors' samples. V and J are TRBV11-2 and TRBJ1-6, with D uncertain. The CDR3 sequence: CASSPSGPKGSPLHF. The CDR3 DNA follows: TGTGCCAGCAGCCCCTCGGGCCCAAAGGGATCACCCCTCCACTTT.